Given below is one TCR beta chain in context. CDR1 MNHNY and CDR2 SVGAGI come from the germline V gene (reference sequence). The CDR3 contains 14 residues. V was clipped by 2 bases and J by 4 bases, with 8 bases between them. This specimen comes from a study of shared clonotypes between healthy human individuals. Produced via immunoSEQ multiplex PCR; TCRdb's table is partial and in-frame only. The data contain about 2.1 million clones, 93% of them seen just once; the ten biggest clones take up more than 1.5%. Naive CD8 cells lacked CD45RO, underwent positive selection for CCR7 and left out terminally differentiated effector memory CD45RA+ cells.

This TCR was sampled from a man younger than 35 in good health. Some clones in this sample may be carry-over from other donors' samples. The rearrangement joins TRBV6-6 to TRBJ2-2; no definite D call. The sample was naive CD8+ T cells from PBMCs. CDR3 loop: CASSYAVSTGELFF. The CDR3 nucleotides read TGTGCCAGCAGTTACGCCGTGAGCACCGGGGAGCTGTTTTTT.